One sample yielded the 19 T cell receptor beta chains listed below, sequenced in a study of blood T cell repertoires in COVID-19. Repertoires were generated with immunoSEQ multiplex PCR, while TCRdb's copy carries only in-frame clones and drops some. Of about 53,000 clones listed, around nine tenths are singletons. The specimen was peripheral blood. The receptor source for this set is a human donor in a cohort sampled during active COVID-19.

V is TRBV28 and J is TRBJ2-5; D is unresolved. The CDR3 has 15 amino acids. Germline values: CDR1 MDHEN, CDR2 SYDVKM. The V end was cut by 4 bases, the J end by 1 base, with 13 bases between. The CDR3 DNA reads TGTGCCAGCAGTTCCCCCAGCGAGTCCCAAGAGACCCAGTACTTC. It encodes CASSSPSESQETQYF.

The V gene is TRBV5-5, the J gene TRBJ2-2, with D possibly matching TRBD1 (5 bases). V lost 4 bases to trimming and J lost 1 base, with 14 bases between them. The CDR3 contains 16 residues. Germline-derived CDR1 and CDR2 are SGHKS and YYEKEE (reference sequence). The CDR3 sequence: CASSRYQGRNTGELFF. The CDR3 bases are TGTGCCAGCAGCCGGTATCAGGGTAGGAACACCGGGGAGCTGTTTTTT.

This chain connects TRBV25-1 to TRBJ2-1; 12 positions match TRBD2. Germline lookup yields CDR1 MGHDK and CDR2 SYGVNS. J lost 7 bases, V lost 7 bases, and 2 bases had no gene match. The CDR3 contains 13 residues. The CDR3 loop is CASTLAGGNEQFF. DNA of the CDR3: TGTGCCAGCACGCTAGCGGGAGGGAATGAGCAGTTCTTC.

The chain uses TRBV6-1 and TRBJ1-2; D call uncertain. Germline V gives CDR1 MNHNS, CDR2 SASEGT. V shed 2 bases and J shed 3 bases, with 4 bases lying between them. This CDR3 has 12 residues. CDR3 DNA: TGTGCCAGCAGTGAACTTGACTATGGCTACACCTTC. Encoded protein: CASSELDYGYTF.

The chain uses TRBV5-4 and TRBJ2-1; D is possibly TRBD2 (5 bases). The CDR3 extends over 15 amino acids. Germline loops: CDR1 SGHNT, CDR2 YYREEE (reference sequence). V was clipped by 4 bases and J by 3 bases, with 14 bases between them. In nucleotides, the CDR3 is TGTGCCAGCAGCCCGATAAGCGGAGACTACAATGAGCAGTTCTTC. This gives the protein CASSPISGDYNEQFF. Full variable domain (remainder filled in from reference TRBV5-4 and TRBJ2-1): ETGVTQSPTHLIKTRGQQVTLRCSSQSGHNTVSWYQQALGQGPQFIFQYYREEENGRGNFPPRFSGLQFPNYSSELNVNALELDDSALYLCASSPISGDYNEQFFGPGTRLTVL.

The chain uses TRBV11-2 and TRBJ2-3; D is unresolved. V dropped 2 bases and J dropped 7 bases, with 4 bases sitting between them. In germline, CDR1 is SGHAT, CDR2 FQNNGV. This CDR3 contains 11 residues. In DNA, the CDR3 is TGTGCCAGCAGCTTAAGCTATACGCAGTATTTT. It is translated as CASSLSYTQYF.

This chain links TRBV23-1 with TRBJ2-7; D possibly corresponds to TRBD1 (6 bases). TRBV23-1 is an open reading frame, and its role is uncertain. This CDR3 is built from 14 residues. Trimming shortened V by 10 bases and J by 3 bases, and 19 bases separated the two germline ends. The CDR3 bases are TGCGCCAACCTACGCACAGGGATGGTCTACGAGCAGTACGTC. Residues: CANLRTGMVYEQYV.

The rearrangement links TRBV2 to TRBJ1-1, with D maybe TRBD1 (5 bases). This CDR3 contains 12 residues. Trimming took 7 bases from V and 11 from J, leaving 17 bases between them. CDR1 and CDR2 (germline): SNHLY, FYNNEI. The chain's CDR3 is CASKNRRGSAFF. The CDR3 bases are TGTGCCAGCAAGAATAGACGGGGGTCGGCTTTCTTT.

The chain links TRBV28 to TRBJ2-3, with 7 bases fitting TRBD2. The CDR3 runs 14 residues. Germline trimming cut 6 bases from V and 2 bases from J; bases unmatched to any gene: 5. The germline CDR1 and CDR2 sequences are MDHEN and SYDVKM. CDR3 sequence: CASSLGGITDTQYF. The CDR3 DNA reads as TGTGCCAGCAGCCTGGGAGGGATCACAGATACGCAGTATTTT.

The J gene is TRBJ2-4, the V gene TRBV29-1; 8 positions agree with TRBD1. With V trimmed by 4 bases and J by 8 bases, 4 bases remained unmatched. CDR1 is SQVTM, CDR2 ANQGSEA, per germline. This CDR3 is 12 amino acids long. The CDR3 loop reads CSVGQGRDIQYF. The CDR3 DNA reads TGCAGCGTTGGACAGGGGAGAGACATTCAGTACTTC.

The V gene is TRBV6-5, the J gene TRBJ2-2; D is possibly TRBD2 (5 bases). V lost 7 bases and J 7 bases, leaving 7 bases between the germline ends. The CDR3 covers 11 residues. Germline V lookup: CDR1 MNHEY, CDR2 SVGAGI. The CDR3 here is CASMEDGELFF. For the CDR3, the DNA is TGTGCCAGCATGGAGGACGGGGAGCTGTTTTTT.

The gene calls are TRBV10-3 and TRBJ2-7, with 7 bases that match TRBD1. The CDR3 totals 13 residues. Germline CDR1 ENHRY, CDR2 SYGVKD. Trimming cost V 6 bases and J 0 bases; bases outside gene matches: 2. In DNA form, the CDR3 reads TGTGCCATCAGCCGGGACAGCTCCTACGAGCAGTACGTC. Its translation: CAISRDSSYEQYV.

The V and J genes are TRBV2 and TRBJ2-3; 7 bases align to TRBD1. Germline lookup yields CDR1 SNHLY and CDR2 FYNNEI. Unmatched junction bases numbered 1, after V lost 8 bases and J lost 5 bases. This CDR3 has 11 amino acids. In DNA form, the CDR3 reads TGTGCCAGCGCAGGGGGAGATACGCAGTATTTT. Translation gives CASAGGDTQYF. Complete variable domain (other parts from reference TRBV2 and TRBJ2-3): EPEVTQTPSHQVTQMGQEVILRCVPISNHLYFYWYRQILGQKVEFLVSFYNNEISEKSEIFDDQFSVERPDGSNFTLKIRSTKLEDSAMYFCASAGGDTQYFGPGTRLTVL.

This chain links TRBV9 with TRBJ2-7, with 13 positions matching TRBD2. From germline, CDR1 is SGDLS and CDR2 YYNGEE. This CDR3 is built from 14 residues. The V gene end was trimmed by 3 bases and the J gene end by 6 bases; junction bases not matched to a gene: 3. CDR3 nucleotide sequence: TGTGCCAGCAGCGCCTGGACTAGCGGGAGCGAGCAGTACTTC. Translating gives CASSAWTSGSEQYF. The entire variable domain, with the rest obtained from reference TRBV9 and TRBJ2-7, is as follows: DSGVTQTPKHLITATGQRVTLRCSPRSGDLSVYWYQQSLDQGLQFLIQYYNGEERAKGNILERFSAQQFPDLHSELNLSSLELGDSALYFCASSAWTSGSEQYFGPGTRLTVT.

The chain uses TRBV10-3 and TRBJ2-3, with D unclear. Germline CDR1 is ENHRY and CDR2 is SYGVKD. The V end lost 0 bases, the J end lost 0 bases, and 4 bases lay between the germline ends. This CDR3 has 14 residues. In DNA form, the CDR3 reads TGTGCCATCAGTGAGTCGACTAGCACAGATACGCAGTATTTT. This translates into CAISESTSTDTQYF.

The chain recombines TRBV10-3 with TRBJ2-7; 8 bases are a match to TRBD1. V gave up 6 bases and J gave up 0 bases; unmatched junction bases: 4. This CDR3 contains 14 residues. Per germline, CDR1 ENHRY and CDR2 SYGVKD. CDR3 residues: CAIRDRATSYEQYF. CDR3 sequence (DNA): TGTGCCATCAGGGACAGGGCCACCTCCTACGAGCAGTACTTC.

J is TRBJ1-4 and V is TRBV5-4; no reliable D call. CDR1 SGHNT and CDR2 YYREEE come from the germline V gene (reference sequence). Trimming took off 4 bases at V and 4 bases at J, with 11 bases between the two ends. CDR3 length equals 14 residues. CDR3: CASSPGRDNEKLFF. In DNA, the CDR3 is TGTGCCAGCAGCCCCGGACGGGATAATGAAAAACTGTTTTTT. Full variable domain (remainder filled in from reference TRBV5-4 and TRBJ1-4): ETGVTQSPTHLIKTRGQQVTLRCSSQSGHNTVSWYQQALGQGPQFIFQYYREEENGRGNFPPRFSGLQFPNYSSELNVNALELDDSALYLCASSPGRDNEKLFFGSGTQLSVL.

The chain has TRBV2 and TRBJ2-7; D is ambiguous. The CDR3 contains 11 residues. Germline V gene data show CDR1 as SNHLY and CDR2 as FYNNEI. V dropped 6 bases and J dropped 0 bases, with 3 bases sitting between them. CDR3 sequence reads: CASRYSYEQYV. DNA of the CDR3: TGTGCCAGCAGGTACTCCTACGAGCAGTACGTC.

The J gene is TRBJ2-7, the V gene TRBV7-6; no clear D. Germline values: CDR1 SGHVS, CDR2 FNYEAQ. The CDR3 runs to 14 residues. The V end was cut by 0 bases, the J end by 1 base, with 7 bases between. CDR3 residues: CASSLASVSYEQYF. For the CDR3, the DNA is TGTGCCAGCAGCTTAGCTTCAGTTTCCTACGAGCAGTACTTC.